These 14 T cell receptor beta chains came from one sample sequenced in a study of OX40 agonist ivuxolimab in advanced cancers. Using immunoSEQ multiplex PCR, the repertoire was profiled, and TCRdb retains in-frame clones only, with some absent. Seen here are some 83,000 clones, 85% to 90% observed once, and the top ten hold 6.5%. The starting material was CD4+ or CD8+ T cells sorted from blood, obtained in a trial of the OX40 agonist ivuxolimab. These receptor sequences come from an adult with an advanced solid tumor such as melanoma, head and neck, liver or kidney cancer.

This clone came up once. Here the CDR3 DNA reads TGTGCCAGCAGTTATGCGGCGTCCTACGAGCAGTACTTC. Its translation is CASSYAASYEQYF. The V and J genes are TRBV6-5 and TRBJ2-7; D gene ambiguous. The germline CDR1 and CDR2 sequences are MNHEY and SVGAGI. V was shortened by 3 bases and J by 1 base, with 7 bases between the two germline ends. The CDR3 length is 13 residues.

This sequence joins TRBV6-6 and TRBJ1-1, with 8 bases that match TRBD1. The CDR3 covers 15 residues. Per the germline V gene, CDR1 is MNHNY and CDR2 is SVGAGI (reference sequence). J was trimmed by 1 base and V by 5 bases; bases with no gene match: 6. CDR3 amino acids: CASSIPTGANTEAFF. In DNA form, the CDR3 reads TGTGCCAGCAGTATCCCGACAGGGGCGAACACTGAAGCTTTCTTT.

This clone was counted between two and nine times. The chain links TRBV7-8 to TRBJ1-5, with D maybe TRBD1 (6 bases). The CDR3 contains 20 residues. Germline lookup yields CDR1 SGHVS and CDR2 FQNEAQ. Trimming stripped 5 bases from V and 5 bases from J, with 31 bases between. Here the CDR3 DNA reads TGTGCCAGCAGCCCCTATAGGTTGATTACCAGGGGAGTGGCTCATCAGCCCCAGCATTTT. Translating it yields CASSPYRLITRGVAHQPQHF.

The chain is built from TRBV29-1 and TRBJ2-2; D is perhaps TRBD1 or TRBD2 (6 bases each). Looked up from germline, CDR1 is SQVTM and CDR2 is ANQGSEA. Trimming pared 2 bases from V and 3 bases from J, leaving 10 bases between. This CDR3 is 14 amino acids long. The CDR3 region has the DNA TGCAGCGTTGAAAGGGGGGCGCACACCGGGGAGCTGTTTTTT. Translating it yields CSVERGAHTGELFF.

V gene TRBV6-1 combines with J gene TRBJ2-4; D remains unclear. The V gene lost 7 bases and the J gene lost 2 bases, with 9 bases spanning the gap. Looked up from germline, CDR1 is MNHNS and CDR2 is SASEGT. The CDR3 sequence is 13 residues long. The chain's CDR3 is CASTSLSKNIQYF. CDR3 sequence (DNA): TGTGCCAGCACGAGTTTGTCCAAAAACATTCAGTACTTC.

V and J are TRBV5-4 and TRBJ2-3, with 8 bases aligning to TRBD2. The germline V gene has CDR1 SGHNT and CDR2 YYREEE (reference sequence). Trimming removed 2 bases from V and 4 bases from J; junction bases left unmatched: 3. The CDR3 is 14 amino acids. The CDR3 sequence: CASSFTSGADTQYF. The CDR3 region has the DNA TGTGCCAGCAGCTTTACTAGCGGCGCAGATACGCAGTATTTT.

This chain connects TRBV5-8 to TRBJ2-2; TRBD2 agrees at 7 bases. The CDR3 sequence is 16 residues long. V lost 4 bases and J lost 0; bases outside the gene matches: 6. Germline V gene data show CDR1 as SGHTS and CDR2 as YDEGEE. The CDR3 reads CASSPLGGTNTGELFF. CDR3 sequence (DNA): TGTGCCAGCAGCCCTCTGGGGGGGACGAACACCGGGGAGCTGTTTTTT.

The chain carries TRBV4-3 and TRBJ2-1; TRBD2 might be the D (5 bases). Germline CDR1 is LGHNA and CDR2 is YSLEER. The CDR3 length is 14 residues. The ends were cut back, 0 bases at V and 7 bases at J, with 10 bases in the middle. CDR3 sequence: CASSQEGERNEQFF. CDR3 sequence (DNA): TGCGCCAGCAGCCAAGAGGGAGAACGAAATGAGCAGTTCTTC.

The V call is TRBV7-9, the J call TRBJ2-3; D gene ambiguous. V lost 1 base to trimming and J lost 2 bases, with 4 bases between them. This CDR3 has 13 amino acids. Germline loops: CDR1 SEHNR, CDR2 FQNEAQ (reference sequence). The CDR3 region has the DNA TGTGCCAGCAGCTTAGTGCCCACAGATACGCAGTATTTT. Its protein product is CASSLVPTDTQYF. Full variable domain (remainder filled in from reference TRBV7-9 and TRBJ2-3): DTGVSQNPRHKITKRGQNVTFRCDPISEHNRLYWYRQTLGQGPEFLTYFQNEAQLEKSRLLSDRFSAERPKGSFSTLEIQRTEQGDSAMYLCASSLVPTDTQYFGPGTRLTVL.

The V and J genes are TRBV7-9 and TRBJ1-3; 7 bases fit TRBD1. Germline V gene sequence: CDR1 SEHNR, CDR2 FQNEAQ (reference sequence). Trimming cost V 0 bases and J 4 bases; bases outside gene matches: 3. The CDR3 consists of 15 residues. Here the CDR3 DNA reads TGTGCCAGCAGCTTAGCCGGGACAGCCGGAAACACCATATATTTT. This sequence encodes CASSLAGTAGNTIYF. The entire variable domain, with the rest obtained from reference TRBV7-9 and TRBJ1-3, is as follows: DTGVSQNPRHKITKRGQNVTFRCDPISEHNRLYWYRQTLGQGPEFLTYFQNEAQLEKSRLLSDRFSAERPKGSFSTLEIQRTEQGDSAMYLCASSLAGTAGNTIYFGEGSWLTVV.

V and J are TRBV5-1 and TRBJ1-2, with a possible D match to TRBD1 (6 bases). Looked up from germline, CDR1 is SGHRS and CDR2 is YFSETQ. V lost 5 bases and J 3 bases, leaving 20 bases between the germline ends. CDR3 size: 16 residues. Here the CDR3 reads CASRPQTGTNYYGYTF. The DNA for the CDR3 is TGCGCCAGCAGACCCCAAACCGGGACAAACTACTATGGCTACACCTTC.

This chain joins TRBV7-9 and TRBJ2-7; TRBD2 aligns across 7 bases. V shed 8 bases, J shed 6 bases, and the junction held 10 bases outside the gene matches. The CDR3 is made up of 13 amino acids. CDR1 and CDR2 from the germline V gene are SEHNR and FQNEAQ (reference sequence). CDR3 residues: CASGAPGRGEQYF. The CDR3 coding sequence is TGTGCCAGCGGGGCTCCGGGGAGGGGCGAGCAGTACTTC. Full variable domain (outside the CDR3, taken from reference TRBV7-9 and TRBJ2-7): DTGVSQNPRHKITKRGQNVTFRCDPISEHNRLYWYRQTLGQGPEFLTYFQNEAQLEKSRLLSDRFSAERPKGSFSTLEIQRTEQGDSAMYLCASGAPGRGEQYFGPGTRLTVT.

V is TRBV5-1 and J is TRBJ2-5; 10 bases line up with TRBD1. CDR3 size: 16 residues. V lost 2 bases, J lost 2 bases, and 6 bases stayed unmatched. Per germline, CDR1 SGHRS and CDR2 YFSETQ. The CDR3 loop is CASSFLGTGEQETQYF. DNA of the CDR3: TGCGCCAGCAGCTTCCTCGGGACAGGGGAACAAGAGACCCAGTACTTC.

The chain joins TRBV4-2 to TRBJ2-6; no definite D call. The CDR3 is 17 amino acids. V lost 1 base and J 2 bases, leaving 12 bases between the germline ends. Germline V lookup: CDR1 LGHNA, CDR2 YNFKEQ. CDR3 bases: TGTGCCAGCAGCCAAGCCGCTGTGGTACCTGGGGCCAACGTCCTGACTTTC. Protein: CASSQAAVVPGANVLTF.